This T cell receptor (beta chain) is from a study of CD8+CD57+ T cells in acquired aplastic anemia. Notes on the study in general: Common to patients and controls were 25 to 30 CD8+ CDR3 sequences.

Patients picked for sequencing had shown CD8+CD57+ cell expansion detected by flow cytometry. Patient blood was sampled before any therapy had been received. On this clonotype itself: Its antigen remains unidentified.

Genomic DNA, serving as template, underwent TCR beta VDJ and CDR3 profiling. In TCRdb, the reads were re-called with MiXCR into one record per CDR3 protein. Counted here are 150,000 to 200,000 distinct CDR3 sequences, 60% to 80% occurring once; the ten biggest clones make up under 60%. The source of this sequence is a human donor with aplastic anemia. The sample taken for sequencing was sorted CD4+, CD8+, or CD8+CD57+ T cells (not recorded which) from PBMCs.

CDR3 sequence: CASSLGRAGRDGYTF. In DNA form, the CDR3 reads TGTGCCAGCAGCTTAGGGCGCGCAGGGCGAGATGGCTACACCTTC. The V gene is TRBV7-8, the J gene TRBJ1-2; TRBD1 is a possible D gene (5 bases). Germline V gene lookup returns CDR1 SGHVS and CDR2 FQNEAQ. Trimming shortened V by 1 base and J by 6 bases, and 15 bases separated the two germline ends. This CDR3 is built from 15 residues.